This T cell receptor (beta chain) came from a study of human T cells and chemical hapten exposure. Study background: Patch testing placed 0.01% DPC on the upper back, with readings at 6 days. Study-wide results and limits: Expanded TCR sets contained significantly more large CDR3 similarity clusters than controls. Donors, who had alopecia, may show an immune response that differs from healthy people's.

The sample's time point: patch test 1, 2 weeks after DPC sensitization. Treatment reported: therapeutic diphenylcyclopropenone sensitization with weekly scalp DPC. CDR3 size: 16 residues. The germline gives CDR1 SGHAT, CDR2 FQNNGV. The junction had 9 bases not matched to a gene; V was cut back by 4 bases and J by 3 bases. To note about this clonotype: Its antigen is not known.

TCRdb called the RACE reads again in MiXCR, with one record for every CDR3 protein. The table lists 150,000 to 200,000 distinct CDR3 sequences, about a fifth of them singletons. This clonotype was obtained from a woman between 50 and 59 years old with alopecia areata. Some clones in this sample may be carry-over from other donors' samples. The chain recombines TRBV11-2 with TRBJ2-1; 7 bases map to TRBD1. The sequencing here drew on whole blood, taken in connection with sensitization to the hapten diphenylcyclopropenone (DPC). CDR3 coding DNA: TGTGCCAGCAGCTCATACTCCCGGACAGGCTACAATGAGCAGTTCTTC. Its protein is CASSSYSRTGYNEQFF.